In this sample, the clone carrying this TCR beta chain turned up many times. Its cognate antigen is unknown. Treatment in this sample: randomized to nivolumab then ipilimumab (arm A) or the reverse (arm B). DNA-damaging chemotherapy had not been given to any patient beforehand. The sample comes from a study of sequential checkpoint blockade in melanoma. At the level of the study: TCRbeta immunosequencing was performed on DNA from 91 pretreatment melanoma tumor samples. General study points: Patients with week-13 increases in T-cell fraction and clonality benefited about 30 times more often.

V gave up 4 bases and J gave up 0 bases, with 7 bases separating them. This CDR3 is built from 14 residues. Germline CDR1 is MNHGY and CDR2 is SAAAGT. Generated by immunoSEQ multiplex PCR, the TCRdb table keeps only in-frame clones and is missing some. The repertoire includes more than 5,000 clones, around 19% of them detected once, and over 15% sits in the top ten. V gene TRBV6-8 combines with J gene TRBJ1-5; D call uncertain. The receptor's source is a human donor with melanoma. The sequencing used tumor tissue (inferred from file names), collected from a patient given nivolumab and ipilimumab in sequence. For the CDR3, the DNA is TGTGCCAGCAGTTTCTTTCATAGCAATCAGCCCCAGCATTTT. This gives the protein CASSFFHSNQPQHF.